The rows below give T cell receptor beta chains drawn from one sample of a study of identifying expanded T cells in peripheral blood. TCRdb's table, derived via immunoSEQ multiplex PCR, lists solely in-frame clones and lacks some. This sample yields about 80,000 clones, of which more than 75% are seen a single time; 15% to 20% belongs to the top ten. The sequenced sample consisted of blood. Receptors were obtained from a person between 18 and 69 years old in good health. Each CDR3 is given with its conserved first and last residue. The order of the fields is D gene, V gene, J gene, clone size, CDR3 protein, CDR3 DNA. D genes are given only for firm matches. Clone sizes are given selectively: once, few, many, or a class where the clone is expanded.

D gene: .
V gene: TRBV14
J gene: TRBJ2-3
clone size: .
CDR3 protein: CASSQGGGTQYF
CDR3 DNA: TGTGCCAGCAGCCAAGGTGGGGGTACGCAGTATTTT

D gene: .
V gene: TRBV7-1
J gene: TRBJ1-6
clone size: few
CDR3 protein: CASSPRGGSSYNSPLHF
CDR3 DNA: TGTGCCAGCAGCCCCCGGGGGGGGAGCTCCTATAATTCACCCCTCCACTTT

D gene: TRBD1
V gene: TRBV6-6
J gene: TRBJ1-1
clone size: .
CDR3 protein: CASSQAGTGVTEAFF
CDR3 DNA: TGTGCCAGCAGTCAGGCCGGGACAGGGGTCACTGAAGCTTTCTTT

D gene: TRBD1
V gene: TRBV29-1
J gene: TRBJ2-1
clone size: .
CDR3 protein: CSVGDRGRIVYNEQFF
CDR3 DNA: TGCAGCGTAGGGGACAGGGGGCGAATCGTCTACAATGAGCAGTTCTTC

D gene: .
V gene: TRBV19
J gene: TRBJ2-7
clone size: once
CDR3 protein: CASSLGLDQTYEQYF
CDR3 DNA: TGTGCCAGTAGTCTGGGACTGGATCAAACCTACGAGCAGTACTTC

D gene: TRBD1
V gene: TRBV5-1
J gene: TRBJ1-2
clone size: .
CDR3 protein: CASAEVTGGYGYTF
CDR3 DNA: TGCGCCAGCGCTGAGGTGACAGGGGGCTATGGCTACACCTTC

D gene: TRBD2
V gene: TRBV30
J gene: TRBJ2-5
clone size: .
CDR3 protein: CAWNRGGPETQYF
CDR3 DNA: TGTGCCTGGAACCGGGGGGGCCCAGAGACCCAGTACTTC

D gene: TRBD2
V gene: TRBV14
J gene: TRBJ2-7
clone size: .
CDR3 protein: CASSQTPRLAGQSFSYEQYF
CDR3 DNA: TGTGCCAGCAGCCAAACCCCACGGCTAGCGGGGCAGAGTTTTTCCTACGAGCAGTACTTC

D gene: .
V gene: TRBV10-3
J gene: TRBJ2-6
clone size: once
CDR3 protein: CAISAKGAGTGANVLTF
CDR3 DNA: TGTGCCATCAGTGCAAAAGGGGCAGGGACCGGGGCCAACGTCCTGACTTTC

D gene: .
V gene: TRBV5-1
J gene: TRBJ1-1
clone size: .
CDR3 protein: CASSLFRGVNTEAFF
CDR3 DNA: TGCGCCAGCAGCTTGTTTAGAGGGGTGAACACTGAAGCTTTCTTT

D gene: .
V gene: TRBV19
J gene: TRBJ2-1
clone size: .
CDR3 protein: CASRTGNNEQFF
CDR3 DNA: TGTGCCAGTAGAACAGGAAACAATGAGCAGTTCTTC

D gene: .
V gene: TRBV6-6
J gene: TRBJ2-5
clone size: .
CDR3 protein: CASTQGETQYF
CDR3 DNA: TGTGCCAGCACGCAGGGGGAGACCCAGTACTTC

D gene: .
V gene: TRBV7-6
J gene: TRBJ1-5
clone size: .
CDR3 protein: CASSLDPNSNQPQHF
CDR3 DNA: TGTGCCAGCAGCTTGGACCCGAATAGCAATCAGCCCCAGCATTTT

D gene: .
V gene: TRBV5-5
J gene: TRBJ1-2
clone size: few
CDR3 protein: CASGDTWGKDFLGGYTF
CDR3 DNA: TGTGCCAGCGGCGACACTTGGGGGAAGGATTTTTTGGGTGGCTACACCTTC

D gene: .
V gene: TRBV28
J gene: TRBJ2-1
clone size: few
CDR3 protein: CASSLFVLSEQFF
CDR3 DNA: TGTGCCAGCAGTTTATTCGTCCTTTCTGAGCAGTTCTTC

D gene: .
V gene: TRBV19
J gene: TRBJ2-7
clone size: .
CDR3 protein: CASREGRQRLGEQYF
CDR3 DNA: TGTGCCAGTAGGGAAGGTCGACAGCGTCTGGGGGAGCAGTACTTC

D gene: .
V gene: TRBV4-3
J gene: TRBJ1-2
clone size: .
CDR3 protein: CASSKIGRINYGYTF
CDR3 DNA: TGCGCCAGCAGCAAAATTGGGCGGATTAACTATGGCTACACCTTC

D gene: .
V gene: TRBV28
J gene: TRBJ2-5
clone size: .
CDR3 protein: CASSFPRQTQETQYF
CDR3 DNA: TGTGCCAGCAGTTTTCCCCGGCAGACTCAAGAGACCCAGTACTTC

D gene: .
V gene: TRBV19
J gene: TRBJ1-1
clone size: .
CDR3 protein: CASSTQTEKAFF
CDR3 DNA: TGTGCCAGTAGTACTCAGACGGAAAAAGCTTTCTTT

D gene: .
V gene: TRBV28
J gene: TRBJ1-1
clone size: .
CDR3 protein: CASTRVGRPQAFF
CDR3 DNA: TGTGCCAGCACTCGGGTCGGGCGGCCCCAAGCTTTCTTT

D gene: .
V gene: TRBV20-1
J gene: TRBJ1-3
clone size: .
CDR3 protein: CSARTGNTIYF
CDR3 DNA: TGCAGTGCTAGGACTGGAAACACCATATATTTT

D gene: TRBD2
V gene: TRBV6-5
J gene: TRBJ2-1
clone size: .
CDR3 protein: CASSRRLARNEQFF
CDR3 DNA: TGTGCCAGCAGCCGCCGACTAGCGAGGAATGAGCAGTTCTTC

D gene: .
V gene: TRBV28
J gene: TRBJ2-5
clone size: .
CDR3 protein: CASSFRHGQETQYF
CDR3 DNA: TGTGCCAGCAGTTTTCGACACGGCCAAGAGACCCAGTACTTC

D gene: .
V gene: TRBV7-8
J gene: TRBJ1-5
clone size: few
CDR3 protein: CASSYRRGNQPQHF
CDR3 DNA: TGTGCCAGCAGTTACCGACGAGGCAATCAGCCCCAGCATTTT